The entry below gives a single T cell receptor (beta chain) sequence along with its context. These data are taken from a study of shared clonotypes between healthy human individuals. Cells designated naive CD8 were CD45RO-negative and were positively selected for CCR7, with terminally differentiated effector memory CD45RA+ cells excluded. The repertoire was sequenced with immunoSEQ multiplex PCR; TCRdb's copy has only in-frame clones and lacks some. The profile shows around 2.1 million clones, 90% to 95% of them singletons. The sequenced material came from naive CD8+ T cells from PBMCs. This TCR was recovered from a man between 18 and 29 years old in good health. Some clones in this sample may be carry-over from other donors' samples.

The CDR3 nucleotides are TGTGCCAGCAGTCCCGACAGAGCTAACTATGGCTACACCTTC. Encoded protein: CASSPDRANYGYTF. The rearrangement uses TRBV28 and TRBJ1-2, with a tentative D call TRBD1 (5 bases). Germline CDR1 is MDHEN and CDR2 is SYDVKM. The V and J ends lost 5 bases and 0 bases respectively, with 10 bases between them. This CDR3 has 14 residues.